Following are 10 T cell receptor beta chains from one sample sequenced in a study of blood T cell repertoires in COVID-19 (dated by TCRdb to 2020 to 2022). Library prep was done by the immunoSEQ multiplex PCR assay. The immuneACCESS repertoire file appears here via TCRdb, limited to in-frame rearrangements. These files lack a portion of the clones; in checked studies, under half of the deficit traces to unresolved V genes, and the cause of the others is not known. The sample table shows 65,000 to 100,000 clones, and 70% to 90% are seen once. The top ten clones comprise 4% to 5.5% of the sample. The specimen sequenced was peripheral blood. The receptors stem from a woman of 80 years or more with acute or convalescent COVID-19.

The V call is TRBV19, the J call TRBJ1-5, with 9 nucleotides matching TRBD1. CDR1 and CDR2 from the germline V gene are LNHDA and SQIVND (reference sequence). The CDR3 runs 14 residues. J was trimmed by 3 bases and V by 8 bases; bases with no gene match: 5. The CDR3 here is CASSRQGDNQPQHF. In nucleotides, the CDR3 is TGTGCCAGTTCGAGACAGGGGGACAATCAGCCCCAGCATTTT. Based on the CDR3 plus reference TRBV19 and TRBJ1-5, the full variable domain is DGGITQSPKYLFRKEGQNVTLSCEQNLNHDAMYWYRQDPGQGLRLIYYSQIVNDFQKGDIAEGYSVSREKKESFPLTVTSAQKNPTAFYLCASSRQGDNQPQHFGDGTRLSIL.

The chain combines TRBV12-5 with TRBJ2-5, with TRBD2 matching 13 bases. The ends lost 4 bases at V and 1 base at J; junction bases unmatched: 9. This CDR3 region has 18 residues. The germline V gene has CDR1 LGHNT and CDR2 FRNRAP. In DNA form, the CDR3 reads TGTGCTAGTGGTTCCCTTCGGACTAGCGGGGGAGGCCAAGAGACCCAGTACTTC. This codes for CASGSLRTSGGGQETQYF.

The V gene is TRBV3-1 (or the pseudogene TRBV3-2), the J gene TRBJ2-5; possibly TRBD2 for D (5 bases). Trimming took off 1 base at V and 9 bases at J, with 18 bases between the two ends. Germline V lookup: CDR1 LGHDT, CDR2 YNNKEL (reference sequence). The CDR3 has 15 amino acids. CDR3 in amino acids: CASSQGRSGNTAQYF. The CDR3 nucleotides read TGTGCCAGCAGCCAAGGGCGGAGCGGCAACACGGCCCAGTACTTC.

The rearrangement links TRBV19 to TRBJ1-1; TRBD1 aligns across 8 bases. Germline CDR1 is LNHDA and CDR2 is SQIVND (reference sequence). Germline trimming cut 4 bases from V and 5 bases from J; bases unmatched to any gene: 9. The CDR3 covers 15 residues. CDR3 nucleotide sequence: TGTGCCAGTAGTACGACAGGGGTCCGGGGGACTGAAGCTTTCTTT. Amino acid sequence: CASSTTGVRGTEAFF. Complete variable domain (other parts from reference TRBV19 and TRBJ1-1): DGGITQSPKYLFRKEGQNVTLSCEQNLNHDAMYWYRQDPGQGLRLIYYSQIVNDFQKGDIAEGYSVSREKKESFPLTVTSAQKNPTAFYLCASSTTGVRGTEAFFGQGTRLTVV.

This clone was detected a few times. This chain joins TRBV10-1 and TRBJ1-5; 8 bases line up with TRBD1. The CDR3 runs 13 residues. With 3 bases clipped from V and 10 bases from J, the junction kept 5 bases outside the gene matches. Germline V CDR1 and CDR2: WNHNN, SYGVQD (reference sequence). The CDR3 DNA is TGCGCCAGCAGTGACGGGACAGGCCGTCCCCAGCATTTT. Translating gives CASSDGTGRPQHF.

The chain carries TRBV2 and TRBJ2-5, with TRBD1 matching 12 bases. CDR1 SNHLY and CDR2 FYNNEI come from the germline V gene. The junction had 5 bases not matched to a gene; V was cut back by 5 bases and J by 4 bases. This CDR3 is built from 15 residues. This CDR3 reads CASSRDRGRRETQYF. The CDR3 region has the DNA TGTGCCAGCAGTCGGGACAGGGGGCGAAGAGAGACCCAGTACTTC.

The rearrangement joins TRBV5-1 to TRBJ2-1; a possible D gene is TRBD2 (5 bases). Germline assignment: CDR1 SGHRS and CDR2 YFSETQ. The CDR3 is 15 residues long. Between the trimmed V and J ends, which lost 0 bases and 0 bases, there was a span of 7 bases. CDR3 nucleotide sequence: TGCGCCAGCAGCTTGGAAGGGAGCTCCTACAATGAGCAGTTCTTC. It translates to CASSLEGSSYNEQFF.

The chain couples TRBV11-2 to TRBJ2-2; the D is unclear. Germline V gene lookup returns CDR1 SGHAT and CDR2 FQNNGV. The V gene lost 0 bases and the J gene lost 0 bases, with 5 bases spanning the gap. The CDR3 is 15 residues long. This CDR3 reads CASSLEWPNTGELFF. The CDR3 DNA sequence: TGTGCCAGCAGCTTAGAATGGCCGAACACCGGGGAGCTGTTTTTT.

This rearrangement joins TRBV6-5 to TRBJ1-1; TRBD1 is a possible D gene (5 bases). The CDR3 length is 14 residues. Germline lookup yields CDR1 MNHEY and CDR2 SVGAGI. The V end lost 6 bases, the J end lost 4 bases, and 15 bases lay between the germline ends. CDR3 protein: CASRPRQSGTEAFF. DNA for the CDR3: TGTGCCAGCAGACCCCGACAGTCGGGCACTGAAGCTTTCTTT.

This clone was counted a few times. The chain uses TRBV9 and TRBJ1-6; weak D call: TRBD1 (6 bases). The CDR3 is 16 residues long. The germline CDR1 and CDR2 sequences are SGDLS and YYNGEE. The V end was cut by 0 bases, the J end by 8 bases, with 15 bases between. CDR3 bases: TGTGCCAGCAGCGTAGGGGTACAGGGAACAGATTCACCCCTCCACTTT. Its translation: CASSVGVQGTDSPLHF.